Below are 18 T cell receptor beta chains sequenced from a single sample in a study of patients and donors after allogeneic stem cell transplantation. From the RT-PCR reads, TCRdb called clonotypes with MiXCR, one entry per CDR3 protein. The sample has hundreds of thousands of distinct CDR3 sequences, 16% seen once. The source material was blood, either unsorted or a sorted T cell fraction (not recorded which). The receptors come from a human donor who was either an allogeneic HSCT recipient or a stem cell or donor lymphocyte infusion donor (not recorded which). It is not recorded whose cells these are; they may come from a transplant donor.

The gene calls are TRBV7-3 and TRBJ2-1; 8 bases fit TRBD1. CDR1 and CDR2 from the germline V gene are SGHTA and FQGTGA. V was pared by 6 bases and J by 3 bases, with 10 bases of the junction left unmatched. The CDR3 extends over 16 amino acids. CDR3 in DNA: TGTGCCAGCAGTCAAACCTCAGGGGGCAACTACAATGAGCAGTTCTTC. It specifies CASSQTSGGNYNEQFF.

Ten or more counts support this clonotype. V is TRBV12-3 or TRBV12-4 and J is TRBJ2-5, with D possibly being TRBD2 (6 bases). The CDR3 has 14 amino acids. Trimming took 2 bases from V and 3 from J, leaving 10 bases between them. CDR3: CASSLRDLKETQYF. The CDR3 DNA follows: TGTGCCAGCAGTTTACGGGACTTGAAAGAGACCCAGTACTTC.

This clonotype was detected a few times. The chain carries TRBV3-1 and TRBJ2-5, with 8 positions matching TRBD2. The CDR3 length is 16 residues. Trimming took 3 bases from V and 4 from J; bases not matched to a gene: 10. CDR1 and CDR2 (germline): LGHDT, YNNKEL (reference sequence). The CDR3 region is CASSQNKREGRETQYF. As DNA, the CDR3 is TGTGCCAGCAGCCAGAATAAACGGGAGGGTCGAGAGACCCAGTACTTC.

This clonotype was observed a handful of times. This chain joins TRBV15 and TRBJ1-5; the D gene is possibly TRBD1 (5 bases). Trimming stripped 0 bases from V and 4 bases from J, with 13 bases between. Germline-derived CDR1 and CDR2 are LNHNV and YYDKDF (reference sequence). CDR3 length equals 16 residues. This chain's CDR3 is CATSRDWQGRNQPQHF. CDR3 sequence (DNA): TGTGCCACCAGCAGAGATTGGCAGGGTAGGAATCAGCCCCAGCATTTT. Together with reference TRBV15 and TRBJ1-5, the CDR3 gives the full variable domain: DAMVIQNPRYQVTQFGKPVTLSCSQTLNHNVMYWYQQKSSQAPKLLFHYYDKDFNNEADTPDNFQSRRPNTSFCFLDIRSPGLGDTAMYLCATSRDWQGRNQPQHFGDGTRLSIL.

This clonotype occurred a few times. The J gene is TRBJ1-2, the V gene TRBV6-1; D unclear. CDR1 MNHNS and CDR2 SASEGT come from the germline V gene. V lost 1 base and J lost 2, with 11 bases in between. The CDR3 sequence is 15 residues long. The CDR3 DNA sequence: TGTGCCAGCAGTGAAGTACATTCCGGCAACTATGGCTACACCTTC. This sequence encodes CASSEVHSGNYGYTF.

The chain is built from TRBV12-3 or TRBV12-4 and TRBJ2-4; 10 bases are shared with TRBD2. The CDR3 totals 15 residues. V lost 2 bases to trimming and J lost 5 bases; unmatched junction nucleotides: 3. The CDR3 DNA reads TGTGCCAGCAGTTTAAGAGGACTAGCGGAAAACATTCAGTACTTC. As protein: CASSLRGLAENIQYF.

The chain links TRBV5-1 to TRBJ2-3, with 13 bases matching TRBD2. CDR3 length equals 14 residues. The V segment lost 4 bases and the J segment 8 bases; nucleotides outside the gene matches: 4. Germline CDR1 and CDR2: SGHRS and YFSETQ. This CDR3 reads CASSLTSGRSTQYF. The CDR3 DNA reads as TGCGCCAGCAGCCTGACTAGCGGGAGGTCTACGCAGTATTTT. Complete variable domain (other parts from reference TRBV5-1 and TRBJ2-3): KAGVTQTPRYLIKTRGQQVTLSCSPISGHRSVSWYQQTPGQGLQFLFEYFSETQRNKGNFPGRFSGRQFSNSRSEMNVSTLELGDSALYLCASSLTSGRSTQYFGPGTRLTVL.

This clonotype was seen more than once but under ten times. This chain links TRBV20-1 with TRBJ2-3; 8 bases agree with TRBD2. V lost 1 base to trimming and J lost 3 bases; unmatched junction nucleotides: 6. The CDR3 totals 15 residues. Germline-derived CDR1 and CDR2 are DFQATT and SNEGSKA (reference sequence). Here the CDR3 reads CSARVSGGGTDTQYF. The CDR3 DNA sequence: TGCAGTGCTAGAGTATCGGGGGGGGGTACAGATACGCAGTATTTT.

This clonotype was seen a few times. The genes are TRBV7-9 and TRBJ2-3; D is uncertain. CDR1 is SEHNR, CDR2 FQNEAQ, per germline (reference sequence). V shed 6 bases and J shed 2 bases, with 12 bases lying between them. The CDR3 is 14 residues long. CDR3 sequence reads: CASSNILNTDTQYF. CDR3 sequence (DNA): TGTGCCAGCAGTAACATCCTCAACACAGATACGCAGTATTTT. The variable domain in full, with the rest retrieved from reference TRBV7-9 and TRBJ2-3, is DTGVSQNPRHKITKRGQNVTFRCDPISEHNRLYWYRQTLGQGPEFLTYFQNEAQLEKSRLLSDRFSAERPKGSFSTLEIQRTEQGDSAMYLCASSNILNTDTQYFGPGTRLTVL.

This clonotype was counted ten times or more. The J gene is TRBJ2-1, the V gene TRBV7-9, with D unresolved. Germline values: CDR1 SEHNR, CDR2 FQNEAQ (reference sequence). The germline V and J ends were trimmed by 5 bases and 8 bases, with 7 bases remaining between them. The CDR3 totals 11 residues. CDR3 sequence (DNA): TGTGCCAGCAGCGTAATCGATGAGCAGTTCTTC. As protein: CASSVIDEQFF.

This clonotype is medium-sized (0.01 to 0.1%) by share. The CDR3 sequence: CASSVGDRETLTF. CDR3 bases: TGTGCCAGCAGCGTAGGGGACAGGGAGACACTGACTTTC. The V gene is TRBV9, the J gene TRBJ2-6; TRBD1 aligns across 9 bases. Germline V gives CDR1 SGDLS, CDR2 YYNGEE. V was clipped by 0 bases and J by 16 bases; unmatched bases: 5. The CDR3 totals 13 residues.

This clonotype was observed a few times. The V call is TRBV2, the J call TRBJ1-1, with a weak D call TRBD1 (5 bases). Germline V CDR1 and CDR2: SNHLY, FYNNEI. CDR3 size: 16 residues. The V and J ends lost 5 bases and 3 bases respectively, with 19 bases between them. Here the CDR3 reads CASSRAWGSGDTEAFF. CDR3 DNA sequence: TGTGCCAGCAGTCGGGCGTGGGGGAGTGGCGACACTGAAGCTTTCTTT.

The chain links TRBV2 to TRBJ2-3; D is perhaps TRBD1 or TRBD2 (5 bases each). V was clipped by 8 bases and J by 0 bases, with 15 bases between them. This CDR3 spans 15 amino acids. From germline, CDR1 is SNHLY and CDR2 FYNNEI. As DNA, the CDR3 is TGTGCCAGCCGAAAGGGACGTTCCAGCACAGATACGCAGTATTTT. Amino acid sequence: CASRKGRSSTDTQYF. The variable domain in full, with the rest retrieved from reference TRBV2 and TRBJ2-3, is EPEVTQTPSHQVTQMGQEVILRCVPISNHLYFYWYRQILGQKVEFLVSFYNNEISEKSEIFDDQFSVERPDGSNFTLKIRSTKLEDSAMYFCASRKGRSSTDTQYFGPGTRLTVL.

The chain uses TRBV20-1 and TRBJ2-3; 10 positions match TRBD2. J gave up 4 bases and V 0 bases, and 7 bases lay outside the gene matches. In germline, CDR1 is DFQATT, CDR2 SNEGSKA (reference sequence). CDR3 length: 16 residues. The CDR3 here is CSARETSGKMADTQYF. CDR3 bases: TGCAGTGCTAGAGAAACTAGCGGGAAGATGGCAGATACGCAGTATTTT.

This clonotype showed up just a few times. CDR3 amino acids: CASTRTDTTNEQFF. The CDR3, as DNA: TGTGCCAGCACCCGCACGGACACCACCAATGAGCAGTTCTTC. This rearrangement joins TRBV9 to TRBJ2-1; D may be TRBD1 (5 bases). V lost 6 bases to trimming and J lost 6 bases, with 16 bases between them. The germline V gene has CDR1 SGDLS and CDR2 YYNGEE. The CDR3 consists of 14 residues.

The chain couples TRBV12-2 to TRBJ1-1; the DNA was not used to check the table's D call, TRBD1. TRBV12-2 is marked as a pseudogene. This CDR3 contains 16 residues. In DNA, the CDR3 is TGTGCAAGTCTGGGCGGCGGGGGTCACATGAACACTGAAGCTTTCTTT. Residues: CASLGGGGHMNTEAFF.

This clonotype was found a few times. J is TRBJ1-5 and V is TRBV10-3; D unclear. Germline V lookup: CDR1 ENHRY, CDR2 SYGVKD. Trimming pared 6 bases from V and 1 base from J, leaving 13 bases between. This CDR3 is built from 15 residues. The CDR3 sequence: CAIRKSERSNQPQHF. CDR3 DNA sequence: TGTGCCATCAGAAAATCGGAGAGGAGCAATCAGCCCCAGCATTTT.

The J gene is TRBJ2-4, the V gene TRBV6-5, with TRBD1 as a possible D gene (5 bases). The V gene's germline CDR1 is MNHEY and CDR2 SVGAGI. The CDR3 loop spans 13 amino acids. Trimming removed 0 bases at V and 14 bases at J, with 14 bases between. The CDR3 DNA is TGTGCCAGCAGTTACTCGGCAGGGTCCCTGGAGTACTTC. Residues: CASSYSAGSLEYF.